This TCR beta chain was found in a study of molecular identifiers for immune sequencing clone quantification (dated by TCRdb to the late 2010s). Notes on the research overall: For a replicate experiment, RNA from 20,000 or 100,000 naive CD8 T cells was divided into five aliquots, of which four were sequenced. This methods study used CD8 T cells to benchmark TCR RNA copy counting and molecular-identifier clustering-based TCR repertoire sequencing (MIDCIRS). Study-wide conclusions, independent of this receptor: When barcode sub-clustering was not used, chimeric consensus sequences inflated TCR diversity, with chimeras reaching as high as 47%. The sizes of highly expanded clones could end up underestimated when identical TCR molecules share a barcode. Spiked-in Jurkat TCR RNA (roughly 10 copies' worth), which is not part of the donor repertoire, was contained in the naive libraries. Spiked-in Jurkat TCR RNA equivalent to a single cell was reported to be detectable even among one million naive CD8 T cells. In CMV-specific effector cells, clones with more than 20 RNA copies contained over 99% of molecules, whereas in naive cells such clones contained under 1% of molecules. Modeling indicated about 3 TCR RNA copies recovered per cell, compared with roughly 9.7 by digital PCR, which implies a capture efficiency of approximately 31%.

From the germline V gene, CDR1 is SGHVS and CDR2 is FNYEAQ. For this chain, trimming is 5 bases at the V end and 3 bases at the J end, and the number of junction bases without a gene match is 9. Including cysteine and phenylalanine, the CDR3 has 16 amino acids. Of all the DNA, just the CDR3 is kept, 48 bases in frame from base 1. The sample holds many counts of this clonotype. Its target antigen remains unknown. Base qualities were left out, and no much larger clone turns up one base away. Libraries of naive CD8 T cells were built from approximately 20,000 to 980,000 sorted cells, with 10%, 30% or 50% of the purified RNA used. Naive CD8 T cells, defined as CD8+CD4-CCR7+CD45RA+, were FACS-sorted into RLT Plus buffer on a BD FACSAria II. To test detection sensitivity, Jurkat RNA equal to around 11 TCR copies was added to samples of roughly 18,000-1,100,000 naive CD8 T cells. CD8 T cells were enriched with RosetteSep CD8+ T Cell Enrichment Cocktail and Ficoll-Paque, followed by ACK red cell lysis.

Receptors were amplified or captured by PCR. The sequencer listed for this sample is NextSeq 500. Bulk TCR libraries were made following a previously described method, with the TCR primers given in Table S5. Total RNA was purified with the Qiagen AllPrep DNA/RNA kit. Before analysis, reads from multiple sequencing runs of the same library were pooled. The authors' pipeline ran thus. Reads were retained only if the reads had an exact TCR constant sequence, and the retained reads were trimmed to 150 nt and grouped according to their 12-nt molecular barcodes. Reads within each barcode group were sub-clustered using a 15% Levenshtein threshold, and quality-weighted consensus sequences were constructed for each RNA molecule. Non-functional sequences were excluded, and lower-count sequences lying one edit away from another sequence were also excluded. On the basis of fitting two negative binomial distributions, barcode sub-clusters with fewer than 20% of the maximum read count were discarded. TCRdb applied fastp at Q25 and MiXCR to the public reads, then kept only in-frame beta chains. Each CDR3 protein appears once, grouped with its most common genes and DNA. Here the V and J calls rest on TCRdb's processing, not on the authors' analysis. The sample contains approximately 680,000 distinct CDR3 sequences, approximately 24% of them found a single time. In total, the top ten clones hold about 0.78% of the sample.

Sequenced: naive CD8+ T cells from blood, with Jurkat cell RNA spiked in. The cell subset or site label of this sample denotes: FACS-sorted CD8+CD4-CCR7+CD45RA+ naive T cells. The receptor was isolated from a human donor in good health. Some libraries in this study had Jurkat cell RNA spiked in. The chain uses TRBV7-6 and TRBJ2-3; 9 middle bases align to TRBD2. The sequenced DNA: TGTGCCAGCAGCATAGGACTAGCGCTGGGTACAGATACGCAGTATTTT. The resulting protein is CASSIGLALGTDTQYF.